This T cell receptor (beta chain) was identified in a study of cytomegalovirus exposure and HLA in healthy donors. This table comes from immunoSEQ multiplex PCR, and its TCRdb copy is limited to in-frame clones, with some not included. The profile shows 59,000 or so clones, 89% of them singletons. Trimming shortened V by 6 bases and J by 6 bases, and 17 bases separated the two germline ends. The CDR3 has 15 residues. Per the germline V gene, CDR1 is PRHDT and CDR2 is FYEKMQ (reference sequence). This clone is a singleton in its sample. The sequenced sample consisted of PBMCs. J is TRBJ2-2 and V is TRBV13; D perhaps matches TRBD1 (5 bases). The receptor was derived from a young woman in good health and CMV-seronegative. CDR3 residues: CASSGRGSFAGELFF. Here the CDR3 DNA reads TGTGCCAGCAGTGGTAGGGGTAGTTTCGCCGGGGAGCTGTTTTTT. The variable domain in full, completed from reference TRBV13 and TRBJ2-2, reads AAGVIQSPRHLIKEKRETATLKCYPIPRHDTVYWYQQGPGQDPQFLISFYEKMQSDKGSIPDRFSAQQFSDYHSELNMSSLELGDSALYFCASSGRGSFAGELFFGEGSRLTVL.